These 25 T cell receptor beta chains came from one sample sequenced in a study of OX40 agonist ivuxolimab in advanced cancers. Profiled with immunoSEQ multiplex PCR; TCRdb holds only in-frame clones, not every one. The sample records roughly 57,000 clones, 84% being singletons. The sample was CD4+ or CD8+ T cells sorted from blood, taken in a trial of the OX40 agonist ivuxolimab. All receptors derive from an adult with an advanced solid tumor such as melanoma, head and neck, liver or kidney cancer.

The genes are TRBV28 and TRBJ1-2; the D gene is possibly TRBD1 (5 bases). V was clipped by 8 bases and J by 8 bases, with 15 bases between them. The CDR3 runs to 12 residues. Germline CDR1 reads MDHEN; CDR2 reads SYDVKM. CDR3 sequence: CASRDQNLGYTF. Here the CDR3 DNA reads TGTGCCAGCCGGGACCAAAACCTAGGCTACACCTTC.

The genes are TRBV20-1 and TRBJ1-4, with TRBD1 matching 8 bases. CDR1 DFQATT and CDR2 SNEGSKA come from the germline V gene (reference sequence). The trim removed 4 bases at V and 10 bases at J, leaving 2 bases unmatched. The CDR3 is 11 residues long. The CDR3 sequence: CSAKTGVKLFF. In nucleotides, the CDR3 is TGCAGTGCTAAGACAGGGGTAAAACTGTTTTTT.

The J gene is TRBJ2-3, the V gene TRBV7-9; a weak D match, TRBD2 (7 bases). CDR3 length: 16 amino acids. V was clipped by 5 bases and J by 6 bases, with 21 bases between them. CDR1 and CDR2 (germline): SEHNR, FQNEAQ (reference sequence). The CDR3 DNA reads as TGTGCCAGCAGCCGGGCCGTTGGGGGGGCCGGGGATACGCAGTATTTT. It specifies CASSRAVGGAGDTQYF. Complete variable domain (other parts from reference TRBV7-9 and TRBJ2-3): DTGVSQNPRHKITKRGQNVTFRCDPISEHNRLYWYRQTLGQGPEFLTYFQNEAQLEKSRLLSDRFSAERPKGSFSTLEIQRTEQGDSAMYLCASSRAVGGAGDTQYFGPGTRLTVL.

The V and J genes are TRBV18 and TRBJ2-1; TRBD2 matches 10 bases. Germline CDR1 reads KGHSH; CDR2 reads LQKENI. The CDR3 extends over 17 amino acids. The ends lost 3 bases at V and 1 base at J; junction bases unmatched: 6. The CDR3 bases are TGTGCCAGCTCACCCTTCTCTAGCGGGGGTTCCTACAATGAGCAGTTCTTC. This encodes CASSPFSSGGSYNEQFF.

V gene TRBV19 combines with J gene TRBJ1-4, with 12 bases lining up with TRBD1. Trimming removed 4 bases from V and 8 bases from J; junction bases left unmatched: 11. Germline V gene sequence: CDR1 LNHDA, CDR2 SQIVND (reference sequence). CDR3 length: 17 residues. The CDR3 DNA sequence: TGTGCCAGTAGTACCCGGGACAGGGGGCAAGGAGAGGAAAAACTGTTTTTT. The encoded protein is CASSTRDRGQGEEKLFF.

The CDR3 nucleotides read TGTGCCAGCAGCATTCGACTAGCGGGGGACGGCGAGCAGTACTTC. It translates to CASSIRLAGDGEQYF. The J gene is TRBJ2-7, the V gene TRBV7-9; 12 bases map to TRBD2. The V gene's germline CDR1 is SEHNR and CDR2 FQNEAQ (reference sequence). Trimming removed 5 bases from V and 6 bases from J; junction bases left unmatched: 8. The CDR3 loop spans 15 amino acids.

The rearrangement uses TRBV28 and TRBJ1-6; D possibly corresponds to TRBD1 (6 bases). This CDR3 contains 15 residues. Germline CDR1 and CDR2: MDHEN and SYDVKM. Trimming cost V 1 base and J 7 bases, with 11 bases left between them. The CDR3 region is CASSLFAGGNSPLHF. CDR3 in DNA: TGTGCCAGCAGTTTATTTGCGGGGGGCAATTCACCCCTCCACTTT.

This clone was seen once. The chain links TRBV29-1 to TRBJ1-5, with a possible D match to TRBD1 (5 bases). CDR1 and CDR2 (germline): SQVTM, ANQGSEA. V lost 4 bases to trimming and J lost 2 bases, with 6 bases between them. The CDR3 sequence is 12 residues long. Here the CDR3 reads CSVVTGNQPQHF. The DNA for the CDR3 is TGCAGCGTTGTGACAGGCAATCAGCCCCAGCATTTT. Full variable domain (remainder filled in from reference TRBV29-1 and TRBJ1-5): SAVISQKPSRDICQRGTSLTIQCQVDSQVTMMFWYRQQPGQSLTLIATANQGSEATYESGFVIDKFPISRPNLTFSTLTVSNMSPEDSSIYLCSVVTGNQPQHFGDGTRLSIL.

This chain uses TRBV6-9 with TRBJ1-1, with D uncertain. The CDR3 contains 19 residues. Deletions cut 10 bases from V and 0 bases from J, with 30 bases between. Germline lookup yields CDR1 MNHGY and CDR2 SVAAGI. The CDR3 sequence is CATAPWTGRNQRVNTEAFF. For the CDR3, the DNA is TGTGCCACCGCGCCTTGGACCGGACGTAATCAACGGGTGAACACTGAAGCTTTCTTT.

The rearrangement links TRBV5-1 to TRBJ2-3; D gene ambiguous. CDR3 length: 14 amino acids. Germline V gene sequence: CDR1 SGHRS, CDR2 YFSETQ. V lost 0 bases to trimming and J lost 6 bases, with 11 bases between them. CDR3: CASSLGHAADTQYF. For the CDR3, the DNA is TGCGCCAGCAGCTTGGGGCACGCAGCGGATACGCAGTATTTT.

The rearrangement links TRBV27 to TRBJ2-7, with unresolved D. V lost 3 bases to trimming and J lost 8 bases, with 11 bases between them. The germline V gene encodes CDR1 MNHEY and CDR2 SMNVEV (reference sequence). The CDR3 covers 12 residues. In DNA form, the CDR3 reads TGTGCCAGCAGTTTCTCAGGCATTAAGCAGTACTTC. The encoded protein is CASSFSGIKQYF.

As DNA, the CDR3 is TGTGCCAGCAGCACAGACAATAGCAATCAGCCCCAGCATTTT. This sequence encodes CASSTDNSNQPQHF. This chain links TRBV7-9 with TRBJ1-5; D is ambiguous. This CDR3 contains 14 residues. The germline gives CDR1 SEHNR, CDR2 FQNEAQ (reference sequence). V lost 5 bases and J 0 bases, leaving 8 bases between the germline ends.

Written as DNA, the CDR3 is TGCGCCAGCAGTGTAACGACTAGCGGGGACGGGGGTACGCAGTATTTT. Translating gives CASSVTTSGDGGTQYF. J is TRBJ2-3 and V is TRBV5-1; 11 bases map to TRBD2. The germline V gene has CDR1 SGHRS and CDR2 YFSETQ. The CDR3 covers 16 residues. V was pared by 5 bases and J by 8 bases, with 13 bases of the junction left unmatched.

CDR3 sequence (DNA): TGTGCCAGCAGCTTGGTGTCAGGGGGACAGTTGAACTATGGCTACACCTTC. Translating it yields CASSLVSGGQLNYGYTF. The genes are TRBV5-6 and TRBJ1-2; 7 bases are shared with TRBD1. The CDR3 covers 17 residues. Germline CDR1 is SGHDT and CDR2 is YYEEEE. V lost 0 bases, J lost 2 bases, and 10 bases stayed unmatched.

This clone was found once. V usage is TRBV6-4 and J usage is TRBJ2-3; D is undetermined. Germline-derived CDR1 and CDR2 are MRHNA and SNTAGT. The CDR3 sequence is 14 residues long. V was pared by 4 bases and J by 4 bases, with 12 bases between. CDR3 region: CASSATTGADTQYF. The CDR3 coding sequence is TGTGCCAGCAGTGCTACTACTGGCGCAGATACGCAGTATTTT.

The chain couples TRBV4-2 to TRBJ1-6; D remains ambiguous. The CDR3 contains 16 residues. Germline CDR1 reads LGHNA; CDR2 reads YNFKEQ. V lost 5 bases to trimming and J lost 0 bases, with 11 bases between them. The CDR3 spells CASSLQMGSYNSPLHF. The CDR3 nucleotides are TGTGCCAGCAGCTTGCAGATGGGCTCCTATAATTCACCCCTCCACTTT.

V and J are TRBV9 and TRBJ2-1; D call uncertain. Germline V gives CDR1 SGDLS, CDR2 YYNGEE. V was clipped by 0 bases and J by 2 bases, with 6 bases between them. The CDR3 totals 14 residues. This chain's CDR3 is CASSVDRTYNEQFF. For the CDR3, the DNA is TGTGCCAGCAGCGTAGACAGAACCTACAATGAGCAGTTCTTC.

The V call is TRBV6-1, the J call TRBJ2-2; D perhaps matches TRBD1 (5 bases). CDR3 size: 15 residues. Trimming removed 6 bases at V and 4 bases at J, with 15 bases between. Germline CDR1 MNHNS, CDR2 SASEGT. In nucleotides, the CDR3 is TGTGCCAGCAGGAGGTGGACAACTGCCACCGGGGAGCTGTTTTTT. This sequence encodes CASRRWTTATGELFF.

This clone was counted once. The genes are TRBV19 and TRBJ2-1; D could derive from TRBD1 or TRBD2 (5 bases each). The CDR3 is 15 residues long. V gave up 6 bases and J gave up 0 bases, with 12 bases separating them. CDR1 is LNHDA, CDR2 SQIVND, per germline (reference sequence). DNA of the CDR3: TGTGCCAGTAGCCCTCCAGGGAGCTCCTACAATGAGCAGTTCTTC. This gives the protein CASSPPGSSYNEQFF.

The chain is built from TRBV15 and TRBJ2-2; tentative D call: TRBD2 (6 bases). V was shortened by 3 bases and J by 0 bases, with 11 bases between the two germline ends. From germline, CDR1 is LNHNV and CDR2 YYDKDF (reference sequence). This CDR3 spans 16 amino acids. The CDR3 here is CATSSLGRTNTGELFF. DNA of the CDR3: TGTGCCACCAGCAGCCTGGGGAGGACGAACACCGGGGAGCTGTTTTTT.

This clone has a single count. The chain joins TRBV6-5 to TRBJ2-5, with TRBD2 as a possible D gene (6 bases). CDR1 is MNHEY and CDR2 is SVGAGI in the germline V gene. V was shortened by 4 bases and J by 9 bases, with 15 bases between the two germline ends. The length of the CDR3 is 13 residues. In DNA, the CDR3 is TGTGCCAGCAGTTCATTGACTAGTCGGGCCCAGTACTTC. Translating it yields CASSSLTSRAQYF.

The chain links TRBV14 to TRBJ1-1; 11 nucleotides align to TRBD1. The CDR3 spans 15 residues. Germline trimming cut 3 bases from V and 6 bases from J; bases unmatched to any gene: 6. CDR1 and CDR2 from the germline V gene are SGHDN and FVKESK. The CDR3 sequence is CASSHLGQGDAEAFF. The CDR3 region has the DNA TGTGCCAGCAGCCATCTGGGACAGGGGGACGCTGAAGCTTTCTTT.

Sample share makes this clone medium-sized. The chain links TRBV7-3 to TRBJ1-5; D ambiguous. In germline, CDR1 is SGHTA, CDR2 FQGTGA. The CDR3 runs to 13 residues. Trimming removed 5 bases from V and 3 bases from J, with 8 bases in between. The CDR3 nucleotides read TGTGCCAGCAGCGCCAGCCCCAATCAGCCCCAGCATTTT. Its protein product is CASSASPNQPQHF.

V and J are TRBV9 and TRBJ2-3; 9 nucleotides match TRBD2. CDR3 length: 13 residues. Germline CDR1 and CDR2: SGDLS and YYNGEE. The V segment lost 4 bases and the J segment 8 bases; nucleotides outside the gene matches: 5. The CDR3 region is CASSYGLAPTQYF. The DNA of the CDR3 is TGTGCCAGCAGCTATGGACTAGCGCCTACGCAGTATTTT. Drawing the rest from reference TRBV9 and TRBJ2-3, the complete variable domain is DSGVTQTPKHLITATGQRVTLRCSPRSGDLSVYWYQQSLDQGLQFLIQYYNGEERAKGNILERFSAQQFPDLHSELNLSSLELGDSALYFCASSYGLAPTQYFGPGTRLTVL.

The rearrangement uses TRBV25-1 and TRBJ2-6; tentatively, D is TRBD1 (5 bases). The CDR3 totals 15 residues. V lost 2 bases and J 4 bases, leaving 9 bases between the germline ends. Per germline, CDR1 MGHDK and CDR2 SYGVNS. This CDR3 reads CASSEGQGGANVLTF. As DNA, the CDR3 is TGTGCCAGCAGTGAAGGACAAGGAGGGGCCAACGTCCTGACTTTC.